Below, 10 T cell receptor beta chains from the same sample are listed, as sequenced in a study of response to subunit inactivated influenza vaccine. MiXCR was run by TCRdb on the RT-PCR reads, yielding one entry per CDR3 protein. Of more than 450,000 distinct CDR3 sequences listed, about 7.6% are singletons. The material sequenced was PBMCs from blood, taken less than 30 months after vaccination. These receptors were collected from a man aged 50-75 years who received an inactivated influenza vaccine.

This clonotype turned up a few times. The rearrangement uses TRBV30 and TRBJ1-4; TRBD1 agrees at 9 bases. J gave up 5 bases and V 1 base, and 2 bases lay outside the gene matches. Germline V gene lookup returns CDR1 GTSNPN and CDR2 SVGIG (reference sequence). The CDR3 is made up of 14 amino acids. The CDR3: CAWSAGTGNEKLFF. The CDR3 DNA follows: TGTGCCTGGAGTGCGGGGACAGGGAATGAAAAACTGTTTTTT.

The J gene is TRBJ2-1, the V gene TRBV20-1, with 10 bases identical to TRBD1. Germline V gene lookup returns CDR1 DFQATT and CDR2 SNEGSKA (reference sequence). The CDR3 spans 16 residues. V lost 1 base, J lost 9 bases, and 12 bases stayed unmatched. The CDR3 DNA reads TGCAGTGCTAGAGGAGGTGGGACAGGGGACCCTACTGAGCAGTTCTTC. As protein: CSARGGGTGDPTEQFF.

There are many counts of this clonotype. The rearrangement joins TRBV4-3 to TRBJ1-2; possibly TRBD1 for D (5 bases). There are 14 residues in the CDR3. Trimming stripped 1 base from V and 0 bases from J, with 6 bases between. CDR1 and CDR2 from the germline V gene are LGHNA and YSLEER. The CDR3 DNA follows: TGCGCCAGCAGCCAAGCGACAGCTAACTATGGCTACACCTTC. Its protein product is CASSQATANYGYTF.

This clonotype has ten or more counts. The chain carries TRBV11-2 and TRBJ1-2; no clear D gene. Trimming shortened V by 3 bases and J by 2 bases, and 10 bases separated the two germline ends. Germline V gene data show CDR1 as SGHAT and CDR2 as FQNNGV. This CDR3 is 14 amino acids long. The CDR3 region has the DNA TGTGCCAGCAGCTTCGGAGGCGCGAACTATGGCTACACCTTC. Translating it yields CASSFGGANYGYTF.

This clonotype has a count of ten or more. The V gene is TRBV6-1, the J gene TRBJ2-3, with D possibly called TRBD1 or TRBD2 (6 bases each). Per the germline V gene, CDR1 is MNHNS and CDR2 is SASEGT. This CDR3 region has 16 residues. V shed 2 bases and J shed 4 bases, with 16 bases lying between them. The CDR3, as DNA: TGTGCCAGCAGTGAAAAACCGAGGGGGGTATCAGATACGCAGTATTTT. This sequence encodes CASSEKPRGVSDTQYF.

This clonotype was recorded many times. The DNA for the CDR3 is TGTGCCAGCAGCCCAGGGGGAGGGAATGACTACGAGCAGTACTTC. Protein: CASSPGGGNDYEQYF. The J gene is TRBJ2-7, the V gene TRBV9; D may match TRBD1 or TRBD2 (7 bases each). CDR1 and CDR2 from the germline V gene are SGDLS and YYNGEE. V gave up 4 bases and J gave up 3 bases, with 17 bases separating them. This CDR3 comprises 15 residues.

Many counts were recorded for this clonotype. The J gene is TRBJ2-2, the V gene TRBV5-5; TRBD1 agrees at 9 bases. There are 16 residues in the CDR3. The germline V gene has CDR1 SGHKS and CDR2 YYEKEE (reference sequence). J gave up 7 bases and V 5 bases, and 12 bases lay outside the gene matches. The CDR3 here is CASRSGTGKLGGELFF. The CDR3 DNA follows: TGTGCCAGCAGATCCGGGACAGGGAAACTGGGCGGGGAGCTGTTTTTT.

This clonotype has at least ten counts. The CDR3 DNA reads TGCAGTGCTAGAGATGGTTACGAGGCGGGAAACACCATATATTTT. It specifies CSARDGYEAGNTIYF. The chain joins TRBV20-1 to TRBJ1-3; no definite D call. Germline V gives CDR1 DFQATT, CDR2 SNEGSKA (reference sequence). The length of the CDR3 is 15 residues. Trimming pared 0 bases from V and 4 bases from J, leaving 13 bases between.

This clonotype was seen more than once but under ten times. The chain joins TRBV28 to TRBJ1-1; TRBD1 aligns across 9 bases. J lost 7 bases, V lost 6 bases, and 15 bases had no gene match. This CDR3 is built from 16 residues. CDR1 is MDHEN, CDR2 SYDVKM, per germline. CDR3 nucleotide sequence: TGTGCCAGCAGCCGGGGGGGGACAGGGCGGCAACTTGAAGCTTTCTTT. As protein: CASSRGGTGRQLEAFF.

This clonotype was seen a few times. V and J are TRBV7-9 and TRBJ2-7; D possibly corresponds to TRBD1 (5 bases). With 2 bases removed from V and 5 bases from J, the gap between germline ends came to 16 bases. Germline V lookup: CDR1 SEHNR, CDR2 FQNEAQ (reference sequence). The CDR3 totals 15 residues. In nucleotides, the CDR3 is TGTGCCAGCAGCTTACCCCGAGGCAGGGTGGACGAGCAGTACTTC. This sequence encodes CASSLPRGRVDEQYF. The variable domain in full, completed from reference TRBV7-9 and TRBJ2-7, reads DTGVSQNPRHKITKRGQNVTFRCDPISEHNRLYWYRQTLGQGPEFLTYFQNEAQLEKSRLLSDRFSAERPKGSFSTLEIQRTEQGDSAMYLCASSLPRGRVDEQYFGPGTRLTVT.